Following are 3 T cell receptor beta chains from one sample sequenced in a study of molecular identifiers for immune sequencing clone quantification. TCRdb re-called the PCR reads through MiXCR, storing one row per CDR3 protein. This sample yields approximately 670,000 distinct CDR3 sequences, of which about 20% are seen a single time; roughly 0.85% belongs to the top ten. Sequenced input: naive CD8+ T cells from blood, with Jurkat cell RNA spiked in. The subset is: FACS-sorted CD8+CD4-CCR7+CD45RA+ naive T cells. The source of these receptors is a human donor in good health. Some libraries in this study had Jurkat cell RNA spiked in.

In this sample, this clonotype turned up once. The chain links TRBV29-1 to TRBJ2-7; possible D gene TRBD2, 6 bases. This CDR3 spans 13 amino acids. Germline V gene lookup returns CDR1 SQVTM and CDR2 ANQGSEA. Trimming removed 3 bases from V and 3 bases from J, with 12 bases in between. CDR3 DNA sequence: TGCAGCGTTGAGGGGCCGCGGGACTACGAGCAGTACTTC. It encodes CSVEGPRDYEQYF.

Remarks on this clonotype: A read error may explain this, as a much larger clone is one base away. Here the CDR3 omits its conserved ending phenylalanine or tryptophan, so a read error is the likely source. The V and J genes are TRBV20-1 and TRBJ2-1; 15 bases fit TRBD2. CDR1 and CDR2 (germline): DFQATT, SNEGSKA (reference sequence). The ends lost 0 bases at V and 9 bases at J; junction bases unmatched: 3. The length of the CDR3 is 15 residues. CDR3 DNA sequence: TGCAGTGCTAGAGATGGGACTAGCGGGAGGCCTGAGCAGTTCTCC. It codes for CSARDGTSGRPEQFS.

This rearrangement joins TRBV27 to TRBJ2-5; 12 nucleotides align to TRBD1. Trimming removed 5 bases from V and 1 base from J; junction bases left unmatched: 11. Per germline, CDR1 MNHEY and CDR2 SMNVEV (reference sequence). The CDR3 length is 18 residues. The CDR3 is CASSPDPGTGGIQETQYF. The CDR3 nucleotides are TGTGCCAGCAGTCCAGACCCCGGGACAGGGGGCATCCAAGAGACCCAGTACTTC.